This T cell receptor beta chain was observed in a study of shared clonotypes between healthy human individuals. Overall study results and limits: The donor pool, a small one, limited the genetic and exposure-history diversity represented.

Data came from immunoSEQ multiplex PCR; TCRdb stores just in-frame clones and leaves some out. The sample lists about 2.2 million clones; 85% to 95% were seen once. V lost 2 bases and J lost 8; bases outside the gene matches: 9. Looked up from germline, CDR1 is MDHEN and CDR2 is SYDVKM. The length of the CDR3 is 15 residues. Regarding this clone: Antigen specificity is unknown.

Naive CD8 cells were CD45RO-negative, positively selected for CCR7, excluding terminally differentiated effector memory CD45RA+ cells. Healthy and HIV-negative, the adult donors had no recent acute infections or vaccinations. The chain couples TRBV28 to TRBJ2-1; 7 bases are a match to TRBD2. The specimen sequenced was naive CD8+ T cells from PBMCs. This sequence was found in a man between 18 and 35 years old in good health. Some clones in this sample may be carry-over from other donors' samples. This chain's CDR3 is CASSLTHGRGDEQFF. CDR3 DNA: TGTGCCAGCAGTTTAACACATGGACGGGGGGATGAGCAGTTCTTC.